The 19 T cell receptor beta chains below were found in one sample sequenced in a study of molecular identifiers for immune sequencing clone quantification. TCRdb re-called the PCR reads through MiXCR, storing one row per CDR3 protein. The sample carries fewer than 25,000 distinct CDR3 sequences, roughly 17% recorded once. The sample taken for sequencing was naive CD8+ T cells from blood, with Jurkat cell RNA spiked in. Subset meaning: FACS-sorted CD8+CD4-CCR7+CD45RA+ naive T cells. The receptor source for this set is a human donor in good health. Some libraries in this study had Jurkat cell RNA spiked in.

This clonotype was seen repeatedly, ten times or more. CDR3 in amino acids: CATSDYGPPNTGELFF. DNA of the CDR3: TGTGCCACCAGTGATTACGGACCACCGAACACCGGGGAGCTGTTTTTT. The chain has TRBV24-1 and TRBJ2-2, with unresolved D. V was cut by 2 bases and J by 0 bases, with 9 bases left in between. The CDR3 has 16 residues. The V gene's germline CDR1 is KGHDR and CDR2 SFDVKD.

This clonotype was seen many times. The chain recombines TRBV6-6 with TRBJ2-7; D is ambiguous. The germline V gene encodes CDR1 MNHNY and CDR2 SVGAGI (reference sequence). V was pared by 0 bases and J by 5 bases, with 20 bases between. The CDR3 consists of 17 residues. The CDR3 coding sequence is TGTGCCAGCAGTTACTCCCCGCGCCGAGGAGTCGGTGACGAGCAGTACTTC. This sequence encodes CASSYSPRRGVGDEQYF.

This clonotype was picked up many times. V and J are TRBV5-4 and TRBJ2-3; TRBD2 matches 10 bases. CDR3 length equals 19 residues. V shed 0 bases, J shed 6 bases, and the junction held 16 bases outside the gene matches. Per germline, CDR1 SGHNT and CDR2 YYREEE (reference sequence). The CDR3 region has the DNA TGTGCCAGCAGCTTGGAGTCCAGCGGGGGGGCCATTTGGCTTGATACGCAGTATTTT. Protein: CASSLESSGGAIWLDTQYF.

This clonotype was seen ten or more times. The gene calls are TRBV7-6 and TRBJ1-5; no definite D call. The CDR3 covers 13 residues. Germline CDR1 reads SGHVS; CDR2 reads FNYEAQ. V was trimmed by 3 bases and J by 7 bases, leaving 10 bases between them. The CDR3 DNA sequence: TGTGCCAGCAGCTTCGGTGTAGGGCAGCCCCAGCATTTT. It yields the protein CASSFGVGQPQHF.

On this clonotype: Since a much larger clone is just one base distant, this may be a read error. The rearrangement links TRBV12-3 or TRBV12-4 to TRBJ2-7, with D uncertain. Between the trimmed V and J ends, which lost 2 bases and 6 bases, there was a span of 5 bases. This CDR3 region has 11 residues. CDR3 residues: CASSLPGEQYF. CDR3 DNA: TGTGCCAGCAGTTTACCTGGCGAGCAGTACTTC.

This clonotype was counted at least ten times. The V gene is TRBV20-1, the J gene TRBJ1-5; a possible D gene is TRBD1 (6 bases). Trimming removed 3 bases at V and 7 bases at J, with 16 bases between. This CDR3 has 14 amino acids. The V gene's germline CDR1 is DFQATT and CDR2 SNEGSKA (reference sequence). The CDR3 reads CSARIQGGTQPQHF. The CDR3 DNA is TGCAGTGCTAGGATACAGGGAGGCACACAGCCCCAGCATTTT.

The chain joins TRBV27 to TRBJ1-5; possibly TRBD1 for D (5 bases). CDR3 length: 14 residues. Germline V gene data show CDR1 as MNHEY and CDR2 as SMNVEV (reference sequence). Trimming stripped 3 bases from V and 3 bases from J, with 9 bases between. CDR3 residues: CASSFRGLNQPQHF. The CDR3 DNA reads TGTGCCAGCAGTTTCCGGGGCCTCAATCAGCCCCAGCATTTT.

The V call is TRBV5-1, the J call TRBJ2-2; no firm D call. The V gene's germline CDR1 is SGHRS and CDR2 YFSETQ. V was pared by 1 base and J by 1 base, with 8 bases between. The CDR3 length is 15 residues. The CDR3 DNA follows: TGCGCCAGCAGCTTGTACGACTGGAACACCGGGGAGCTGTTTTTT. This translates into CASSLYDWNTGELFF.

Many counts were recorded for this clonotype. This chain connects TRBV6-7 to TRBJ2-7; tentatively, D is TRBD1 (6 bases). TRBV6-7 is sorted into the ORF group, with uncertain function. V was clipped by 0 bases and J by 3 bases, with 12 bases between them. The CDR3 runs 15 residues. CDR3 sequence reads: CASSYSTRTDYEQYF. The CDR3 DNA is TGTGCCAGCAGTTACTCCACCCGGACAGACTACGAGCAGTACTTC.

With regard to this clonotype: Just one base apart from a much larger clone, this may be a read error. V usage is TRBV4-3 and J usage is TRBJ2-1, with 8 positions matching TRBD2. The CDR3 runs 15 residues. Germline-derived CDR1 and CDR2 are LGHNA and YSLEER. The CDR3 protein is CAGSQVRGGGGEQFF. DNA for the CDR3: TGCGCCGGCAGCCAAGTTCGGGGGGGGGGAGGTGAGCAGTTCTTC.

This clonotype was counted once. The V call is TRBV18, the J call TRBJ1-5; D may be TRBD1 (6 bases). The CDR3 consists of 14 residues. Germline V gives CDR1 KGHSH, CDR2 LQKENI. With 2 bases removed from V and 5 bases from J, the gap between germline ends came to 10 bases. Written as DNA, the CDR3 is TGTGCCAGCTCACCAGAAGGGGGGTATCAGCCCCAGCATTTT. Translation gives CASSPEGGYQPQHF.

This clonotype was counted ten times or more. The gene calls are TRBV2 and TRBJ2-7, with a tentative D call TRBD2 (7 bases). The germline V gene encodes CDR1 SNHLY and CDR2 FYNNEI. V lost 7 bases and J 5 bases, leaving 24 bases between the germline ends. This CDR3 comprises 16 residues. CDR3: CASIRSGGRLIDEQYF. The CDR3 coding sequence is TGTGCCAGCATAAGATCCGGGGGGCGACTAATCGACGAGCAGTACTTC. Using reference TRBV2 and TRBJ2-7 for the parts outside the CDR3, the full variable domain is EPEVTQTPSHQVTQMGQEVILRCVPISNHLYFYWYRQILGQKVEFLVSFYNNEISEKSEIFDDQFSVERPDGSNFTLKIRSTKLEDSAMYFCASIRSGGRLIDEQYFGPGTRLTVT.

The chain employs TRBV7-9 and TRBJ2-7; no definite D call. Trimming pared 4 bases from V and 7 bases from J, leaving 11 bases between. Germline-derived CDR1 and CDR2 are SEHNR and FQNEAQ (reference sequence). The CDR3 has 12 residues. CDR3 protein: CASSWLRDEQYF. The CDR3 DNA reads as TGTGCCAGCAGCTGGTTGCGCGATGAGCAGTACTTC. Together with reference TRBV7-9 and TRBJ2-7, the CDR3 gives the full variable domain: DTGVSQNPRHKITKRGQNVTFRCDPISEHNRLYWYRQTLGQGPEFLTYFQNEAQLEKSRLLSDRFSAERPKGSFSTLEIQRTEQGDSAMYLCASSWLRDEQYFGPGTRLTVT.

This clonotype was detected many times. V usage is TRBV27 and J usage is TRBJ2-3, with D possibly TRBD2 on 5 matching bases. The ends were cut back, 2 bases at V and 0 bases at J, with 9 bases in the middle. Germline V gives CDR1 MNHEY, CDR2 SMNVEV (reference sequence). This CDR3 has 15 residues. This CDR3 is CASSLDAGSTDTQYF. CDR3 nucleotide sequence: TGTGCCAGCAGTTTAGACGCGGGTAGCACAGATACGCAGTATTTT.

There are many counts of this clonotype. The chain joins TRBV6-5 to TRBJ2-1; perhaps D is TRBD1 or TRBD2 (5 bases each). This CDR3 contains 14 residues. Germline-derived CDR1 and CDR2 are MNHEY and SVGAGI. Trimming removed 2 bases at V and 8 bases at J, with 13 bases between. This CDR3 is CASSYAGAGDEQFF. CDR3 DNA: TGTGCCAGCAGTTACGCCGGGGCCGGGGATGAGCAGTTCTTC.

This clonotype has at least ten counts. The V call is TRBV9, the J call TRBJ2-3; D is perhaps TRBD2 (6 bases). Per germline, CDR1 SGDLS and CDR2 YYNGEE. The CDR3 has 14 amino acids. V was pared by 3 bases and J by 3 bases, with 11 bases between. CDR3 region: CASSAVAVTDTQYF. The DNA for the CDR3 is TGTGCCAGCAGCGCGGTAGCGGTTACAGATACGCAGTATTTT.

This rearrangement joins TRBV20-1 to TRBJ2-7, with 8 bases fitting TRBD2. Trimming removed 3 bases from V and 3 bases from J; junction bases left unmatched: 4. This CDR3 has 13 amino acids. CDR1 is DFQATT, CDR2 SNEGSKA, per germline (reference sequence). CDR3 in amino acids: CSARTSEDYEQYF. The CDR3 DNA reads as TGCAGTGCTAGGACTAGCGAAGACTACGAGCAGTACTTC.

This clonotype has a count of ten or more. The chain is built from TRBV20-1 and TRBJ2-5; 10 nucleotides match TRBD2. The CDR3 extends over 15 amino acids. Germline CDR1 DFQATT, CDR2 SNEGSKA (reference sequence). Losses at the gene ends were 3 bases for V and 4 bases for J; bases not matched to a gene: 8. CDR3 sequence reads: CSARESGGARETQYF. DNA for the CDR3: TGCAGTGCTAGGGAAAGCGGGGGGGCCCGAGAGACCCAGTACTTC.

This clonotype was detected ten times or more. The V call is TRBV30, the J call TRBJ2-5, with 7 bases aligning to TRBD2. The CDR3 covers 13 residues. J gave up 4 bases and V 2 bases, and 4 bases lay outside the gene matches. Germline values: CDR1 GTSNPN, CDR2 SVGIG (reference sequence). The CDR3 DNA reads as TGTGCCTGGAGTCTCCCGGGGGGAGAGACCCAGTACTTC. Translated: CAWSLPGGETQYF.